These 28 T cell receptor beta chains originate from one sample sequenced in a study of radiotherapy plus CTLA-4 blockade in lung cancer. This table comes from immunoSEQ multiplex PCR, and its TCRdb copy is limited to in-frame clones, with some not included. Altogether approximately 80,000 clones are present, just under 75% being singletons, with the ten largest covering more than 9%. This material consisted of peripheral blood, taken from a patient treated with radiotherapy plus ipilimumab. Receptors were obtained from a human donor with non-small cell lung cancer whose response to radiotherapy plus ipilimumab could not be evaluated.

The genes are TRBV7-9 and TRBJ1-2, with TRBD1 identical over 7 bases. CDR3 size: 13 residues. The V gene's germline CDR1 is SEHNR and CDR2 FQNEAQ (reference sequence). The junction had 10 bases not matched to a gene; V was cut back by 5 bases and J by 10 bases. The CDR3 region has the DNA TGTGCCAGCAGCAGCGACAGGGTCCGGGACTACACCTTC. As protein: CASSSDRVRDYTF.

The genes are TRBV18 and TRBJ2-3; 7 bases match TRBD1. The germline V gene encodes CDR1 KGHSH and CDR2 LQKENI. The CDR3 runs 15 residues. V gave up 4 bases and J gave up 1 base; unmatched junction bases: 5. This chain's CDR3 is CASSRRTGGTDTQYF. The CDR3 nucleotides read TGTGCCAGCTCACGCCGGACAGGAGGCACAGATACGCAGTATTTT.

The rearrangement joins TRBV19 to TRBJ2-1, with 10 bases matching TRBD2. Per the germline V gene, CDR1 is LNHDA and CDR2 is SQIVND (reference sequence). The CDR3 loop spans 15 amino acids. V was pared by 1 base and J by 6 bases, with 3 bases of the junction left unmatched. In nucleotides, the CDR3 is TGTGCCAGTAGTATAGCACTAGCGGGGACCAATGAGCAGTTCTTC. Protein: CASSIALAGTNEQFF.

The genes are TRBV30 and TRBJ2-7; D gene ambiguous. The germline V gene has CDR1 GTSNPN and CDR2 SVGIG (reference sequence). Deletions cut 1 base from V and 0 bases from J, with 4 bases between. The CDR3 is 12 amino acids. The DNA for the CDR3 is TGTGCCTGGAGTGCCCTCTCCTACGAGCAGTACTTC. It yields the protein CAWSALSYEQYF.

The V gene is TRBV2, the J gene TRBJ1-1, with D hard to call. Trimming cost V 5 bases and J 3 bases, with 10 bases left between them. The length of the CDR3 is 13 residues. The germline V gene encodes CDR1 SNHLY and CDR2 FYNNEI. CDR3 loop: CASSFQEYTEAFF. In DNA, the CDR3 is TGTGCCAGCAGTTTTCAGGAATACACTGAAGCTTTCTTT.

The rearrangement joins TRBV9 to TRBJ1-4; TRBD1 might be the D (6 bases). The CDR3 consists of 15 residues. Germline V lookup: CDR1 SGDLS, CDR2 YYNGEE. Between the trimmed V and J ends, which lost 3 bases and 7 bases, there was a span of 16 bases. As DNA, the CDR3 is TGTGCCAGCAGCGCCTCCGGGACAATCTTTGAAAAACTGTTTTTT. This sequence encodes CASSASGTIFEKLFF.

In regard to this clone: Other DNA sequences in the sample encode the same CDR3. CDR3 in DNA: TGTGCCAGTAGTGGACAAAGCAATCAGCCCCAGCATTTT. This gives the protein CASSGQSNQPQHF. The rearrangement links TRBV19 to TRBJ1-5, with D possibly being TRBD1 (5 bases). Trimming pared 5 bases from V and 1 base from J, leaving 6 bases between. Per germline, CDR1 LNHDA and CDR2 SQIVND (reference sequence). The CDR3 consists of 13 residues.

There are a few counts of this clone. The chain employs TRBV18 and TRBJ1-3; D is possibly TRBD1 (5 bases). Per germline, CDR1 KGHSH and CDR2 LQKENI. The CDR3 length is 19 residues. V lost 6 bases and J lost 2, with 26 bases in between. CDR3 sequence (DNA): TGTGCCAGCTCCGGCCGGGGCGGGACCCCATCCTTTCCTGGAAACACCATATATTTT. It yields the protein CASSGRGGTPSFPGNTIYF.

In this sample, this clone turned up a few times. This sequence joins TRBV19 and TRBJ1-4, with D hard to call. The germline gives CDR1 LNHDA, CDR2 SQIVND (reference sequence). The length of the CDR3 is 15 residues. Trimming stripped 6 bases from V and 7 bases from J, with 18 bases between. In DNA form, the CDR3 reads TGTGCCAGTAGACCCCGGGCGTTAGGAGGTGAAAAACTGTTTTTT. This encodes CASRPRALGGEKLFF.

The V and J genes are TRBV29-1 and TRBJ2-5; TRBD2 might be the D (5 bases). The CDR3 consists of 13 residues. The V gene's germline CDR1 is SQVTM and CDR2 ANQGSEA. Trimming took off 4 bases at V and 2 bases at J, with 11 bases between the two ends. CDR3 region: CSVGYGGQETQYF. The CDR3 bases are TGCAGCGTTGGTTACGGAGGTCAAGAGACCCAGTACTTC.

This clone was recorded only once. The chain carries TRBV5-5 and TRBJ2-3; 7 positions agree with TRBD2. The V gene's germline CDR1 is SGHKS and CDR2 YYEKEE (reference sequence). Trimming took 4 bases from V and 2 from J; bases not matched to a gene: 4. This CDR3 has 14 amino acids. CDR3 nucleotides: TGTGCCAGCAGCCCGGGGACTACCACAGATACGCAGTATTTT. It codes for CASSPGTTTDTQYF.

This rearrangement joins TRBV2 to TRBJ2-1; the match to TRBD1 covers 8 bases. The V segment lost 4 bases and the J segment 0 bases; nucleotides outside the gene matches: 14. Germline V lookup: CDR1 SNHLY, CDR2 FYNNEI. The CDR3 spans 19 residues. The CDR3 here is CASSGTGGVGKSSYNEQFF. The CDR3 coding sequence is TGTGCCAGCAGTGGAACAGGGGGTGTGGGAAAGAGCTCCTACAATGAGCAGTTCTTC. Full variable domain (rest looked up from reference TRBV2 and TRBJ2-1): EPEVTQTPSHQVTQMGQEVILRCVPISNHLYFYWYRQILGQKVEFLVSFYNNEISEKSEIFDDQFSVERPDGSNFTLKIRSTKLEDSAMYFCASSGTGGVGKSSYNEQFFGPGTRLTVL.

This chain joins TRBV13 and TRBJ2-7; 9 bases agree with TRBD1. J gave up 6 bases and V 7 bases, and 13 bases lay outside the gene matches. CDR3 size: 15 residues. Germline V gene data show CDR1 as PRHDT and CDR2 as FYEKMQ (reference sequence). The CDR3 sequence: CASTHTGTGSREQYF. The CDR3 DNA is TGTGCCAGCACTCACACCGGGACAGGGTCCCGCGAGCAGTACTTC.

This rearrangement joins TRBV7-2 to TRBJ2-7, with a tentative D call TRBD1 (6 bases). Per the germline V gene, CDR1 is SGHTA and CDR2 is FQGNSA. The CDR3 is made up of 14 amino acids. Trimming shortened V by 5 bases and J by 1 base, and 12 bases separated the two germline ends. CDR3 sequence: CASSLRGQSYEQYF. As DNA, the CDR3 is TGTGCCAGCAGCCTACGAGGACAGTCCTACGAGCAGTACTTC.

The chain employs TRBV20-1 and TRBJ2-5; TRBD2 might be the D (5 bases). This CDR3 is 11 amino acids long. Looked up from germline, CDR1 is DFQATT and CDR2 is SNEGSKA (reference sequence). V lost 7 bases, J lost 5 bases, and 11 bases lay in between. This chain's CDR3 is CSGLASETQYF. CDR3 DNA sequence: TGCAGTGGGCTAGCCAGTGAGACCCAGTACTTC.

The gene calls are TRBV6-5 and TRBJ2-1; D uncertain. Germline V gene sequence: CDR1 MNHEY, CDR2 SVGAGI. The CDR3 sequence is 12 residues long. Trimming pared 4 bases from V and 9 bases from J, leaving 10 bases between. CDR3 coding DNA: TGTGCCAGCAGTTCACCCCCGGGTGAGCAGTTCTTC. Residues: CASSSPPGEQFF.

The count of this clone is one. Other DNA sequences in this sample translate to the same CDR3. The chain carries TRBV7-3 and TRBJ1-1; 7 positions match TRBD1. This CDR3 contains 16 residues. Looked up from germline, CDR1 is SGHTA and CDR2 is FQGTGA. Trimming took 6 bases from V and 0 from J; bases not matched to a gene: 10. The CDR3 region has the DNA TGTGCCAGCAGTCTCCGGGACAGCGGATTGAACACTGAAGCTTTCTTT. Its protein product is CASSLRDSGLNTEAFF.

V gene TRBV4-3 combines with J gene TRBJ2-1; 11 nucleotides align to TRBD2. Germline V lookup: CDR1 LGHNA, CDR2 YSLEER. V trimming: 4 bases; J trimming: 4 bases; junction bases outside the gene matches: 9. CDR3 length: 17 residues. The CDR3 is CASSPQIAGGEYNEQFF. CDR3 DNA sequence: TGCGCCAGCAGCCCCCAAATAGCGGGGGGGGAGTACAATGAGCAGTTCTTC.

This chain uses TRBV6-5 with TRBJ1-2; 8 nucleotides align to TRBD1. This CDR3 spans 15 amino acids. Unmatched junction bases numbered 6, after V lost 2 bases and J lost 4 bases. Germline V CDR1 and CDR2: MNHEY, SVGAGI. The CDR3 loop is CASSYADRAGYGYTF. CDR3 nucleotide sequence: TGTGCCAGCAGTTACGCGGACAGGGCTGGCTATGGCTACACCTTC.

The chain joins TRBV28 to TRBJ2-4; D is perhaps TRBD1 (6 bases). Trimming took 6 bases from V and 2 from J, leaving 17 bases between them. Germline CDR1 reads MDHEN; CDR2 reads SYDVKM. There are 16 residues in the CDR3. This chain's CDR3 is CASRFMTGPSKNIQYF. Written as DNA, the CDR3 is TGTGCCAGCAGATTCATGACAGGTCCCTCCAAAAACATTCAGTACTTC.

V is TRBV11-2 and J is TRBJ1-3; D not certain. CDR3 length: 13 residues. With 4 bases removed from V and 7 bases from J, the gap between germline ends came to 11 bases. Germline V gives CDR1 SGHAT, CDR2 FQNNGV. For the CDR3, the DNA is TGTGCCAGCAGCTCCCCTTTCGGTAACACCATATATTTT. Translated: CASSSPFGNTIYF.

The chain recombines TRBV18 with TRBJ1-5; 7 bases fit TRBD1. The germline V gene encodes CDR1 KGHSH and CDR2 LQKENI. CDR3 length equals 15 residues. The junction had 6 bases not matched to a gene; V was cut back by 1 base and J by 6 bases. The CDR3 sequence is CASSPQGAIGQPQHF. CDR3 DNA: TGTGCCAGCTCACCACAGGGGGCTATCGGTCAGCCCCAGCATTTT.

This rearrangement joins TRBV7-9 to TRBJ1-1; possibly TRBD1 for D (5 bases). Germline lookup yields CDR1 SEHNR and CDR2 FQNEAQ (reference sequence). This CDR3 region has 13 residues. Between the trimmed V and J ends, which lost 1 base and 11 bases, there was a span of 14 bases. The CDR3 sequence: CASSLVGGNEAFF. CDR3 in DNA: TGTGCCAGCAGCTTAGTTGGGGGGAATGAGGCTTTCTTT.

The chain carries TRBV29-1 and TRBJ1-2, with 7 positions matching TRBD1. From germline, CDR1 is SQVTM and CDR2 ANQGSEA. CDR3 size: 14 residues. V lost 7 bases to trimming and J lost 2 bases; unmatched junction nucleotides: 10. The CDR3 here is CSAQGTALNYGYTF. CDR3 DNA: TGCAGCGCCCAAGGGACAGCGCTGAACTATGGCTACACCTTC.

The rearrangement uses TRBV7-2 and TRBJ2-3, with TRBD2 matching 7 bases. V was clipped by 1 base and J by 0 bases; unmatched bases: 1. The CDR3 is 15 residues long. Germline V gives CDR1 SGHTA, CDR2 FQGNSA. In nucleotides, the CDR3 is TGTGCCAGCAGCTTAGAGCGGGGTAGCACAGATACGCAGTATTTT. The encoded protein is CASSLERGSTDTQYF.

This clone was counted a few times. The genes are TRBV10-1 and TRBJ2-3, with 8 nucleotides matching TRBD2. The V gene's germline CDR1 is WNHNN and CDR2 SYGVQD (reference sequence). Trimming at V came to 0 bases and at J to 1 base, leaving 6 bases not matched to a gene. The CDR3 is 17 residues long. The CDR3 reads CASSESLTSVRTDTQYF. CDR3 in DNA: TGCGCCAGCAGTGAGTCTCTGACTAGCGTGCGCACAGATACGCAGTATTTT.

This chain links TRBV4-1 with TRBJ2-7, with 7 bases identical to TRBD1. The CDR3 is 15 amino acids. Germline CDR1 MGHRA, CDR2 YSYEKL. J lost 3 bases, V lost 4 bases, and 9 bases had no gene match. DNA for the CDR3: TGCGCCAGCAGCCCCACCCGAGGGGGCCACTACGAGCAGTACTTC. Amino acids: CASSPTRGGHYEQYF.

The chain employs TRBV6-6 and TRBJ2-7, with 11 bases aligning to TRBD1. The trim removed 2 bases at V and 6 bases at J, leaving 0 bases unmatched. Germline V gene data show CDR1 as MNHNY and CDR2 as SVGAGI (reference sequence). This CDR3 is 13 amino acids long. CDR3 sequence (DNA): TGTGCCAGCAGTTACGGGACAGGGGGCGAGCAGTACTTC. Amino acid sequence: CASSYGTGGEQYF.